Presented here are 27 T cell receptor beta chains from one specimen sequenced in a study of T cell responses to AZD1222 COVID-19 vaccine. The assay was immunoSEQ multiplex PCR, and TCRdb's table has in-frame clones only and misses some. Seen here are under 150,000 clones, about nine tenths observed once, and the top ten hold 6% to 9%. The sequences come from peripheral blood, collected on day 0 of AZD1222 vaccination. The receptors stem from an adult in good health.

The chain joins TRBV29-1 to TRBJ1-4; no clear D. Looked up from germline, CDR1 is SQVTM and CDR2 is ANQGSEA. V was clipped by 7 bases and J by 8 bases, with 11 bases between them. The CDR3 has 11 residues. Here the CDR3 reads CSAGEGEKLFF. In DNA, the CDR3 is TGCAGCGCCGGGGAGGGCGAAAAACTGTTTTTT.

The gene calls are TRBV28 and TRBJ2-2, with 9 bases that match TRBD1. The V segment lost 6 bases and the J segment 7 bases; nucleotides outside the gene matches: 3. The germline CDR1 and CDR2 sequences are MDHEN and SYDVKM. The CDR3 totals 13 residues. In DNA form, the CDR3 reads TGTGCCAGCAGACAGGGGGCGGACGGGGAGCTGTTTTTT. The encoded protein is CASRQGADGELFF.

This clone was seen once. The chain has TRBV7-9 and TRBJ2-1; 14 nucleotides agree with TRBD2. The CDR3 length is 14 residues. J lost 9 bases, V lost 5 bases, and 3 bases had no gene match. Germline lookup yields CDR1 SEHNR and CDR2 FQNEAQ (reference sequence). CDR3: CASSPGLAGVEQFF. CDR3 nucleotide sequence: TGTGCCAGCAGCCCGGGACTAGCGGGAGTTGAGCAGTTCTTC.

The J gene is TRBJ2-7, the V gene TRBV19; D may match TRBD1 or TRBD2 (5 bases each). From germline, CDR1 is LNHDA and CDR2 SQIVND (reference sequence). The CDR3 contains 15 residues. The V end lost 5 bases, the J end lost 0 bases, and 14 bases lay between the germline ends. CDR3 bases: TGTGCCAGTAGTGCGTACGGGACGGCCTCCTACGAGCAGTACTTC. As protein: CASSAYGTASYEQYF.

On this clone itself: At the DNA level, this CDR3 is encoded by other sequences in the same sample as well. The chain links TRBV20-1 to TRBJ1-5, with unresolved D. The CDR3 consists of 12 residues. Germline values: CDR1 DFQATT, CDR2 SNEGSKA (reference sequence). Between the trimmed V and J ends, which lost 3 bases and 1 base, there was a span of 4 bases. The CDR3 loop reads CSASRSNQPQHF. CDR3 DNA sequence: TGCAGTGCTAGTAGGAGCAATCAGCCCCAGCATTTT.

This chain connects TRBV6-6 to TRBJ1-5; D is ambiguous. CDR1 is MNHNY, CDR2 SVGAGI, per germline (reference sequence). This CDR3 has 14 residues. Trimming pared 5 bases from V and 6 bases from J, leaving 14 bases between. The CDR3 here is CASSQAGARQPQHF. The CDR3 coding sequence is TGTGCCAGCAGTCAGGCGGGCGCGCGTCAGCCCCAGCATTTT.

This chain joins TRBV29-1 and TRBJ1-1; D may be TRBD1 (5 bases). Trimming pared 7 bases from V and 4 bases from J, leaving 7 bases between. The CDR3 is made up of 10 amino acids. In germline, CDR1 is SQVTM, CDR2 ANQGSEA. The CDR3 protein is CSAGGTEAFF. In nucleotides, the CDR3 is TGCAGCGCTGGGGGCACTGAAGCTTTCTTT.

This clone was picked up a small number of times. This chain uses TRBV5-4 with TRBJ2-2; 12 bases are a match to TRBD1. From germline, CDR1 is SGHNT and CDR2 YYREEE (reference sequence). V trimming: 4 bases; J trimming: 6 bases; junction bases outside the gene matches: 4. The CDR3 runs 15 residues. In DNA form, the CDR3 reads TGTGCCAGCAGCACTGGGACAGGGGGCGCCGGGGAGCTGTTTTTT. Its translation is CASSTGTGGAGELFF.

The chain carries TRBV6-6 and TRBJ1-1; perhaps TRBD1 as D (6 bases). Looked up from germline, CDR1 is MNHNY and CDR2 is SVGAGI (reference sequence). CDR3 size: 14 residues. V was cut by 2 bases and J by 7 bases, with 14 bases left in between. The CDR3 DNA sequence: TGTGCCAGCAGTTACCCATCGAGCAGGGGTGAAGCTTTCTTT. This encodes CASSYPSSRGEAFF.

The chain couples TRBV24-1 to TRBJ1-3; TRBD1 might be the D (5 bases). The germline V and J ends were trimmed by 3 bases and 2 bases, with 19 bases remaining between them. CDR1 KGHDR and CDR2 SFDVKD come from the germline V gene. The CDR3 contains 18 residues. The CDR3 reads CATSDETEDPFTGNTIYF. DNA of the CDR3: TGTGCCACCAGTGATGAGACAGAGGACCCCTTTACTGGAAACACCATATATTTT.

CDR3 coding DNA: TGTGCCAGCAGAGTTAGCGGGAGTACCTACAATGAGCAGTTCTTC. It codes for CASRVSGSTYNEQFF. The V call is TRBV2, the J call TRBJ2-1; 9 nucleotides match TRBD2. CDR1 is SNHLY and CDR2 is FYNNEI in the germline V gene. The CDR3 runs to 15 residues. V was pared by 6 bases and J by 2 bases, with 5 bases of the junction left unmatched.

The CDR3 spells CASRLRAPGVGTEAFF. CDR3 nucleotide sequence: TGTGCCAGCAGGCTGAGGGCGCCGGGGGTTGGCACTGAAGCTTTCTTT. The V call is TRBV2, the J call TRBJ1-1; D might be TRBD1 (5 bases). This CDR3 comprises 16 residues. Trimming cost V 6 bases and J 4 bases, with 21 bases left between them. CDR1 and CDR2 (germline): SNHLY, FYNNEI. The full variable domain, completed using reference TRBV2 and TRBJ1-1, is EPEVTQTPSHQVTQMGQEVILRCVPISNHLYFYWYRQILGQKVEFLVSFYNNEISEKSEIFDDQFSVERPDGSNFTLKIRSTKLEDSAMYFCASRLRAPGVGTEAFFGQGTRLTVV.

The chain combines TRBV5-6 with TRBJ1-2; D not resolved. This CDR3 spans 13 amino acids. Per the germline V gene, CDR1 is SGHDT and CDR2 is YYEEEE. V gave up 0 bases and J gave up 6 bases, with 9 bases separating them. The CDR3 protein is CASSLGSQDGYTF. The CDR3 DNA is TGTGCCAGCAGCTTGGGATCCCAGGATGGCTACACCTTC.

This chain connects TRBV27 to TRBJ2-2, with 9 bases lining up with TRBD1. The germline V gene encodes CDR1 MNHEY and CDR2 SMNVEV (reference sequence). J gave up 1 base and V 2 bases, and 2 bases lay outside the gene matches. The CDR3 consists of 16 residues. The CDR3 region has the DNA TGTGCCAGCAGTTTACCGGGACAGGGGAACACCGGGGAGCTGTTTTTT. As protein: CASSLPGQGNTGELFF.

This chain joins TRBV5-1 and TRBJ2-3, with D uncertain. There are 12 residues in the CDR3. V was shortened by 1 base and J by 4 bases, with 4 bases between the two germline ends. From germline, CDR1 is SGHRS and CDR2 YFSETQ. CDR3 nucleotide sequence: TGCGCCAGCAGCTTGCAACCAGATACGCAGTATTTT. Translated: CASSLQPDTQYF.

This clone was counted a few times. The rearrangement links TRBV6-1 to TRBJ2-1, with 10 nucleotides matching TRBD1. The J segment lost 2 bases and the V segment lost 3 bases, leaving 1 base of the junction unmatched. Per germline, CDR1 MNHNS and CDR2 SASEGT. The CDR3 totals 15 residues. The CDR3 coding sequence is TGTGCCAGCAGTGAGGGACAGGGGACCTACAATGAGCAGTTCTTC. Translated: CASSEGQGTYNEQFF.

The chain carries TRBV7-9 and TRBJ2-1, with D hard to call. Trimming stripped 3 bases from V and 6 bases from J, with 6 bases between. The CDR3 has 12 residues. Germline CDR1 is SEHNR and CDR2 is FQNEAQ (reference sequence). The CDR3 sequence: CASSFSGNEQFF. CDR3 DNA: TGTGCCAGCAGCTTCTCTGGCAATGAGCAGTTCTTC.

The chain joins TRBV28 to TRBJ2-5, with D possibly being TRBD1 or TRBD2 (5 bases each). Germline CDR1 is MDHEN and CDR2 is SYDVKM. Trimming took 0 bases from V and 2 from J, leaving 10 bases between them. CDR3 length equals 15 residues. The CDR3 bases are TGTGCCAGCAGTTTATGGGGACGGGGTCAAGAGACCCAGTACTTC. Its translation: CASSLWGRGQETQYF.

This clone was recorded a few times. This chain connects TRBV28 to TRBJ1-2; D perhaps matches TRBD1 (6 bases). CDR3 length: 11 residues. CDR1 and CDR2 from the germline V gene are MDHEN and SYDVKM. Trimming pared 6 bases from V and 8 bases from J, leaving 10 bases between. The CDR3 region is CASSFQGGYTF. Here the CDR3 DNA reads TGTGCCAGCAGCTTCCAGGGGGGCTACACCTTC.

The V gene is TRBV10-2, the J gene TRBJ2-1, with D uncertain. This CDR3 comprises 14 residues. The germline V and J ends were trimmed by 4 bases and 0 bases, with 7 bases remaining between them. CDR1 WSHSY and CDR2 SAAADI come from the germline V gene. CDR3 protein: CASSGVSSYNEQFF. The CDR3 nucleotides read TGCGCCAGCAGTGGGGTTAGCTCCTACAATGAGCAGTTCTTC.

The chain couples TRBV6-4 to TRBJ2-3; 10 bases are a match to TRBD2. Germline CDR1 is MRHNA and CDR2 is SNTAGT. Trimming cost V 0 bases and J 6 bases; bases outside gene matches: 9. The CDR3 sequence is 17 residues long. Here the CDR3 DNA reads TGTGCCAGCAGTGACTCGCCTAGCGGGAGTGGTCGGGATACGCAGTATTTT. Protein product: CASSDSPSGSGRDTQYF.

The chain recombines TRBV18 with TRBJ1-6; no definite D call. The CDR3 is 15 amino acids. In germline, CDR1 is KGHSH, CDR2 LQKENI. Trimming removed 2 bases from V and 7 bases from J, with 12 bases in between. CDR3 amino acids: CASSPRNSLNSPLHF. As DNA, the CDR3 is TGTGCCAGCTCACCAAGGAACAGTCTAAATTCACCCCTCCACTTT. The entire variable domain, with the rest obtained from reference TRBV18 and TRBJ1-6, is as follows: NAGVMQNPRHLVRRRGQEARLRCSPMKGHSHVYWYRQLPEEGLKFMVYLQKENIIDESGMPKERFSAEFPKEGPSILRIQQVVRGDSAAYFCASSPRNSLNSPLHFGNGTRLTVT.

V is TRBV10-1 and J is TRBJ1-2; TRBD1 is a possible D gene (5 bases). The CDR3 runs to 12 residues. With 8 bases removed from V and 3 bases from J, the gap between germline ends came to 10 bases. Germline values: CDR1 WNHNN, CDR2 SYGVQD (reference sequence). The CDR3 region is CASRRGHYGYTF. The DNA for the CDR3 is TGCGCCAGCCGACGGGGCCACTATGGCTACACCTTC.

The chain carries TRBV12-3 or TRBV12-4 and TRBJ2-5; 8 positions match TRBD2. Trimming took 2 bases from V and 12 from J; bases not matched to a gene: 5. The CDR3 covers 12 residues. For the CDR3, the DNA is TGTGCCAGCAGTTTACAGCGGGAGCTCAAGTACTTC. Translated: CASSLQRELKYF.

This clone has more than one count but fewer than ten. The rearrangement uses TRBV19 and TRBJ2-7; D is uncertain. This CDR3 region has 15 residues. The germline CDR1 and CDR2 sequences are LNHDA and SQIVND (reference sequence). The V gene lost 3 bases and the J gene lost 6 bases, with 18 bases spanning the gap. CDR3 nucleotide sequence: TGTGCCAGTAGTATGACCGGCAGTCCCTTTTTCGAGCAGTACTTC. Protein sequence: CASSMTGSPFFEQYF.

V usage is TRBV7-8 and J usage is TRBJ1-6; D call uncertain. This CDR3 contains 16 residues. Between the trimmed V and J ends, which lost 0 bases and 6 bases, there was a span of 12 bases. In germline, CDR1 is SGHVS, CDR2 FQNEAQ. The CDR3 coding sequence is TGTGCCAGCAGCTTAGCCCCGGGGAGGGTTAATTCACCCCTCCACTTT. As protein: CASSLAPGRVNSPLHF.

The V and J genes are TRBV3-1 (or the pseudogene TRBV3-2) and TRBJ1-6; tentatively, D is TRBD1 (5 bases). Per the germline V gene, CDR1 is LGHDT and CDR2 is YNNKEL (reference sequence). The V and J ends lost 3 bases and 6 bases respectively, with 6 bases between them. This CDR3 spans 13 amino acids. CDR3 sequence reads: CASSQGGNSPLHF. The CDR3 bases are TGTGCCAGCAGCCAGGGGGGTAATTCACCCCTCCACTTT.